One TCR beta chain is described in this entry. The antigen is not known. Generated by immunoSEQ multiplex PCR, the TCRdb table keeps only in-frame clones and is missing some. The table lists some 20,000 clones, around 86% of them singletons. The sample originates from a study of T cells in narcolepsy. Overall study results and limits: Autoreactive HCRT-specific and TRIB2-specific clonotypes were marked in same-patient CSF-versus-blood CD4+ comparisons.

What was sequenced was memory (CD45RA-) CD4+ T cells from blood. This TCR derives from a human donor in good health.

In DNA, the CDR3 is TGTGCCAGCAGCCGAGACCCTTCGATGGGCTACGAGCAGTACTTC. Translated: CASSRDPSMGYEQYF. V usage is TRBV11-2 and J usage is TRBJ2-5; D unresolved. The last part of the DNA fits TRBJ2-7 better; the J call may be wrong. The CDR3 is 15 amino acids. The germline V gene has CDR1 SGHAT and CDR2 FQNNGV.